This TCR beta chain is from a study of T-cell reconstitution after alpha-beta-depleted transplantation in children. CDR1 and CDR2 from the germline V gene are DFQATT and SNEGSKA (reference sequence). V lost 5 bases and J 7 bases, leaving 12 bases between the germline ends. The CDR3 covers 12 residues. This clonotype was detected ten times or more. The TCRbeta library was prepared with unique molecular identifiers. From the PCR reads, TCRdb called clonotypes with MiXCR, one entry per CDR3 protein. The data show approximately 30,000 distinct CDR3 sequences, 5% to 7% seen once. The V gene is TRBV20-1, the J gene TRBJ2-1; D perhaps matches TRBD2 (6 bases). Here the sequenced sample was PBMCs, mostly from graft donor cells, taken 180 days after TCRalphabeta/CD19-depleted stem cell transplant. The source is a male patient younger than 18 who had a stem cell transplant for acute myeloid leukemia, so the T cells may come from the graft donor. The CDR3 loop reads CSARRGGNEQFF. The CDR3 nucleotides read TGCAGTGCTCGGAGGGGCGGGAATGAGCAGTTCTTC.